One sample yielded the 11 T cell receptor beta chains listed below, sequenced in a study of CD8 T cells in ankylosing spondylitis. TCRdb reprocessed the 5' RACE reads with MiXCR, giving one entry per CDR3 protein. The data show 200,000 to 250,000 distinct CDR3 sequences, more than 25% seen once. The sequencing input was blood, either unsorted or a sorted T cell fraction (not recorded which). The receptors come from a male donor with ankylosing spondylitis or in good health (not recorded which).

The V gene is TRBV12-3 or TRBV12-4, the J gene TRBJ2-5; possibly TRBD1 for D (6 bases). V lost 5 bases, J lost 2 bases, and 9 bases lay in between. The CDR3 is made up of 13 amino acids. The CDR3, as DNA: TGTGCCAGCAGTGGGACATTTCAAGAGACCCAGTACTTC. Its translation: CASSGTFQETQYF.

The rearrangement links TRBV20-1 to TRBJ2-7; unclear D gene. Per the germline V gene, CDR1 is DFQATT and CDR2 is SNEGSKA (reference sequence). Trimming took 4 bases from V and 5 from J, leaving 6 bases between them. The CDR3 is 10 residues long. CDR3 in amino acids: CSAKSDEQYF. The CDR3 region has the DNA TGCAGTGCTAAGAGTGACGAGCAGTACTTC.

This sequence joins TRBV6-5 and TRBJ2-1; D unclear. The V gene lost 2 bases and the J gene lost 6 bases, with 8 bases spanning the gap. From germline, CDR1 is MNHEY and CDR2 SVGAGI. This CDR3 is built from 13 residues. The CDR3 sequence: CASSYTAVNEQFF. CDR3 sequence (DNA): TGTGCCAGCAGTTACACAGCAGTCAATGAGCAGTTCTTC.

A few counts support this clonotype. J is TRBJ2-3 and V is TRBV28; D is tentatively TRBD1 or TRBD2 (5 bases each). Germline assignment: CDR1 MDHEN and CDR2 SYDVKM. Trimming stripped 2 bases from V and 3 bases from J, with 12 bases between. This CDR3 is built from 15 residues. The DNA for the CDR3 is TGTGCCAGCAGTTTAACCGGGGCGGTAACAGATACGCAGTATTTT. Protein product: CASSLTGAVTDTQYF.

The chain couples TRBV20-1 to TRBJ2-3, with 7 bases fitting TRBD1. The CDR3 contains 15 residues. The V segment lost 2 bases and the J segment 0 bases; nucleotides outside the gene matches: 5. Germline assignment: CDR1 DFQATT and CDR2 SNEGSKA (reference sequence). The CDR3 DNA is TGCAGTGCTAGAAAGGGGGCAGGGAGCACAGATACGCAGTATTTT. It yields the protein CSARKGAGSTDTQYF.

This clonotype occurred a few times. V gene TRBV27 combines with J gene TRBJ2-7; D remains unclear. The CDR3 is made up of 14 amino acids. Trimming pared 5 bases from V and 1 base from J, leaving 12 bases between. Germline CDR1 and CDR2: MNHEY and SMNVEV (reference sequence). The CDR3 here is CASSPTPGSYEQYF. CDR3 nucleotides: TGTGCCAGCAGTCCGACCCCAGGTTCCTACGAGCAGTACTTC.

The CDR3 nucleotides read TGCAGTGCTAGTCAGCATAGCAATCAGCCCCAGCATTTT. Translation gives CSASQHSNQPQHF. The chain uses TRBV20-1 and TRBJ1-5; D uncertain. CDR1 and CDR2 from the germline V gene are DFQATT and SNEGSKA (reference sequence). V gave up 3 bases and J gave up 0 bases, with 6 bases separating them. This CDR3 is 13 amino acids long.

J is TRBJ2-7 and V is TRBV12-3 or TRBV12-4; D unresolved. The length of the CDR3 is 12 residues. Trimming removed 11 bases from V and 0 bases from J, with 11 bases in between. The CDR3 sequence: CAPRPFSYEQYF. CDR3 coding DNA: TGTGCCCCTAGGCCCTTCTCCTACGAGCAGTACTTC.

The chain links TRBV5-5 to TRBJ2-1; D remains ambiguous. The germline V gene has CDR1 SGHKS and CDR2 YYEKEE (reference sequence). The length of the CDR3 is 16 residues. V lost 0 bases to trimming and J lost 2 bases, with 12 bases between them. The CDR3 DNA follows: TGTGCCAGCAGCTTGGAGCCGGTCCTGACCTACAATGAGCAGTTCTTC. Translating gives CASSLEPVLTYNEQFF.

This clonotype has just a few counts. The chain combines TRBV12-3 or TRBV12-4 with TRBJ2-2; tentatively, D is TRBD1 (6 bases). The V and J ends lost 4 bases and 5 bases respectively, with 11 bases between them. The CDR3 length is 14 residues. The CDR3 protein is CASSSEGETGELFF. The CDR3, as DNA: TGTGCCAGCAGTTCCGAGGGGGAGACCGGGGAGCTGTTTTTT.

This clonotype has at least ten counts. A much larger clone is a single base away; this may be a read error. J is TRBJ2-6 and V is TRBV6-1, with D possibly being TRBD1 (5 bases). The CDR3 loop spans 18 amino acids. CDR1 and CDR2 (germline): MNHNS, SASEGT. The CDR3 DNA reads TGTGCCAGCAGCCTAAACAGTCCTCTAAACTCTGGGGCCAACGGCCTGACTTTC. Translated, it gives CASSLNSPLNSGANGLTF.